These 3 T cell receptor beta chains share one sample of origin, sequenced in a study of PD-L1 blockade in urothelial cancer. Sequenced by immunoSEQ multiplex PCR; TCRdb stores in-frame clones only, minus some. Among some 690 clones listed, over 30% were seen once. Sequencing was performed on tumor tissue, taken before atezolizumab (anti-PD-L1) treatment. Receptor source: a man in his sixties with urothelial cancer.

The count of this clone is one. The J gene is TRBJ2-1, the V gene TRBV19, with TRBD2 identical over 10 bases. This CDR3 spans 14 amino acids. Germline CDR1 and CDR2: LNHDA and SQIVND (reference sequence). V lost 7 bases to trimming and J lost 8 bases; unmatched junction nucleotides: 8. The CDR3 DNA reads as TGTGCCAGTAAGGAAGGGCTAGCGGGAGATGAGCAGTTCTTC. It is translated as CASKEGLAGDEQFF.

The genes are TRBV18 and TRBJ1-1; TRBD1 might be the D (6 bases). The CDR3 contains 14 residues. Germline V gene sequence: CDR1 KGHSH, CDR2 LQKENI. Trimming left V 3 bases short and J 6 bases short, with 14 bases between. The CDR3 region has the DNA TGTGCCAGCTCACCTAATGACAGGTTTGCTGAAGCTTTCTTT. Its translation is CASSPNDRFAEAFF. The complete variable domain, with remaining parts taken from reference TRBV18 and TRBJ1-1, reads NAGVMQNPRHLVRRRGQEARLRCSPMKGHSHVYWYRQLPEEGLKFMVYLQKENIIDESGMPKERFSAEFPKEGPSILRIQQVVRGDSAAYFCASSPNDRFAEAFFGQGTRLTVV.

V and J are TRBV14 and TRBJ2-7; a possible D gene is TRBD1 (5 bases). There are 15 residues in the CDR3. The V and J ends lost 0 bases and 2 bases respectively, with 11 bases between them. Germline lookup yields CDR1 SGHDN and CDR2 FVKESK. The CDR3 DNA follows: TGTGCCAGCAGCCAAGAAACAGGAGATACCTACGAGCAGTACTTC. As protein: CASSQETGDTYEQYF.